This TCR beta chain appears in the sequencing data of a study of T-cell reconstitution after alpha-beta-depleted transplantation in children. Unique molecular identifiers were used to barcode this TCRbeta library. TCRdb re-called the PCR reads with MiXCR, one entry per CDR3 protein. There are some 530,000 distinct CDR3 sequences in the sample; around 12% occur only once, and approximately 5.4% lies in the top ten. The CDR3 consists of 14 residues. Germline CDR1 reads GTSNPN; CDR2 reads SVGIG (reference sequence). Trimming pared 1 base from V and 0 bases from J, leaving 9 bases between. The material was PBMCs from the stem cell graft donor, obtained from the stem cell graft. The sequence was collected from a human donor who donated a stem cell graft to a child with combined immunodeficiency. This chain connects TRBV30 to TRBJ1-1; D remains unclear. The CDR3 sequence is CAWSATLMNTEAFF. The CDR3 region has the DNA TGTGCCTGGAGTGCGACCTTGATGAACACTGAAGCTTTCTTT.